Below, one TCR beta chain is given with its context. Repertoires were generated with immunoSEQ multiplex PCR, while TCRdb's copy carries only in-frame clones and drops some. The sample carries 150,000 to 200,000 clones, approximately 79% recorded once. The sample is drawn from a study of blood T cell repertoires in COVID-19. The wider study: The origin of the acute and convalescent COVID-19 samples was the United States, Italy and Spain. Nucleic acid was either cDNA or gDNA, and it came from T cells, B-cell-depleted T cells, or PBMCs.

Germline lookup yields CDR1 MNHEY and CDR2 SVGAGI. There are 13 residues in the CDR3. Trimming cost V 11 bases and J 3 bases, with 16 bases left between them. The sample taken for sequencing was peripheral blood. The sequence was collected from a woman older than 75 with acute or convalescent COVID-19. This chain uses TRBV6-5 with TRBJ1-2, with unresolved D. The DNA of the CDR3 is TGTGCCGGGAAGTCCGGCGGGGACTATGGCTACACCTTC. It specifies CAGKSGGDYGYTF.